Following are 28 T cell receptor beta chains from one sample sequenced in a study of T cell clones after liver transplantation. Only in-frame clones appear in the TCRdb table, and some are missing; sequencing was by immunoSEQ multiplex PCR. The data show 12,000 to 15,000 clones, 85% to 95% seen once. The source was CD8+ T cells from blood, collected before liver transplant. The receptors originated from a human donor who received a liver transplant.

This clone was seen only once. The chain has TRBV10-3 and TRBJ2-3; no reliable D call. The CDR3 is 13 residues long. The V gene lost 4 bases and the J gene lost 2 bases, with 7 bases spanning the gap. CDR1 is ENHRY, CDR2 SYGVKD, per germline. As DNA, the CDR3 is TGTGCCATCAGTGGACACCTCACAGATACGCAGTATTTT. Translation: CAISGHLTDTQYF.

This chain links TRBV5-5 with TRBJ1-5; the match to TRBD1 covers 7 bases. Germline V gene lookup returns CDR1 SGHKS and CDR2 YYEKEE (reference sequence). This CDR3 region has 19 residues. Trimming took 1 base from V and 3 from J; bases not matched to a gene: 16. The CDR3 here is CASSLSGQVEGSDNQPQHF. CDR3 bases: TGTGCCAGCAGCTTGTCTGGACAGGTCGAGGGTAGCGACAATCAGCCCCAGCATTTT.

CDR3 DNA sequence: TGTGCCAGCAGCCCCTGGGGGGAGGGCTCTTACAATGAGCAGTTCTTC. It specifies CASSPWGEGSYNEQFF. This chain connects TRBV7-3 to TRBJ2-1; 7 bases agree with TRBD2. The CDR3 length is 16 residues. Germline V lookup: CDR1 SGHTA, CDR2 FQGTGA. V gave up 5 bases and J gave up 4 bases; unmatched junction bases: 11.

The chain recombines TRBV5-1 with TRBJ1-2; D is undetermined. Germline V lookup: CDR1 SGHRS, CDR2 YFSETQ. This CDR3 spans 12 amino acids. The germline V and J ends were trimmed by 0 bases and 7 bases, with 7 bases remaining between them. CDR3 nucleotides: TGCGCCAGCAGCTTGGAAGGGAGTGGCTACACCTTC. Translated, it gives CASSLEGSGYTF.

The genes are TRBV5-1 and TRBJ2-7; D is perhaps TRBD1 (5 bases). CDR3 length equals 15 residues. Germline values: CDR1 SGHRS, CDR2 YFSETQ. Trimming pared 0 bases from V and 2 bases from J, leaving 12 bases between. The CDR3 DNA is TGCGCCAGCAGCTTGGCCTATAACAGGACCTACGAGCAGTACTTC. Amino acid sequence: CASSLAYNRTYEQYF.

The J gene is TRBJ2-3, the V gene TRBV2; tentatively, D is TRBD2 (7 bases). The V end was cut by 7 bases, the J end by 2 bases, with 16 bases between. The CDR3 is 15 amino acids. The germline CDR1 and CDR2 sequences are SNHLY and FYNNEI. CDR3 sequence reads: CASKERRGLTDTQYF. The DNA of the CDR3 is TGTGCCAGCAAAGAGAGGCGGGGGCTCACAGATACGCAGTATTTT.

The rearrangement links TRBV5-1 to TRBJ2-7, with D unresolved. The germline gives CDR1 SGHRS, CDR2 YFSETQ. The CDR3 contains 14 residues. The V end lost 0 bases, the J end lost 4 bases, and 11 bases lay between the germline ends. The CDR3 DNA follows: TGCGCCAGCAGCTTGGCTGAGGTTGGTTACGAGCAGTACTTC. Translation: CASSLAEVGYEQYF. The full variable domain, with the rest looked up from reference TRBV5-1 and TRBJ2-7, is KAGVTQTPRYLIKTRGQQVTLSCSPISGHRSVSWYQQTPGQGLQFLFEYFSETQRNKGNFPGRFSGRQFSNSRSEMNVSTLELGDSALYLCASSLAEVGYEQYFGPGTRLTVT.

V and J are TRBV7-9 and TRBJ2-2, with a possible D match to TRBD2 (6 bases). This CDR3 comprises 16 residues. The germline V gene encodes CDR1 SEHNR and CDR2 FQNEAQ (reference sequence). The V end lost 9 bases, the J end lost 8 bases, and 25 bases lay between the germline ends. CDR3 in amino acids: CASSAGTFGPEGELFF. CDR3 sequence (DNA): TGTGCCAGTTCCGCGGGGACTTTTGGGCCTGAGGGGGAGCTGTTTTTT.

The CDR3 nucleotides are TGTGCCAGCAGGGCCGACAGGAGCTCCTACAATGAGCAGTTCTTC. As protein: CASRADRSSYNEQFF. The chain joins TRBV6-5 to TRBJ2-1, with D possibly matching TRBD1 (6 bases). The CDR3 spans 15 residues. V dropped 6 bases and J dropped 0 bases, with 12 bases sitting between them. Germline V gene sequence: CDR1 MNHEY, CDR2 SVGAGI.

This chain links TRBV28 with TRBJ2-1; weak D call: TRBD2 (5 bases). The CDR3 runs 15 residues. Deletions cut 4 bases from V and 6 bases from J, with 16 bases between. In germline, CDR1 is MDHEN, CDR2 SYDVKM. CDR3 sequence reads: CASSSYWTGGNEQFF. DNA for the CDR3: TGTGCCAGCAGTTCATATTGGACTGGTGGCAATGAGCAGTTCTTC. The whole variable domain, filled in from reference TRBV28 and TRBJ2-1, reads DVKVTQSSRYLVKRTGEKVFLECVQDMDHENMFWYRQDPGLGLRLIYFSYDVKMKEKGDIPEGYSVSREKKERFSLILESASTNQTSMYLCASSSYWTGGNEQFFGPGTRLTVL.

The J gene is TRBJ2-7, the V gene TRBV19, with 7 bases lining up with TRBD1. V trimming: 5 bases; J trimming: 2 bases; junction bases outside the gene matches: 6. The CDR3 is 14 amino acids. The germline V gene encodes CDR1 LNHDA and CDR2 SQIVND (reference sequence). CDR3 residues: CASSPRDSPYEQYF. Here the CDR3 DNA reads TGTGCCAGTAGTCCCCGGGACAGCCCCTACGAGCAGTACTTC.

V gene TRBV5-6 combines with J gene TRBJ2-7; D possibly corresponds to TRBD1 (5 bases). There are 16 residues in the CDR3. With 4 bases removed from V and 2 bases from J, the gap between germline ends came to 19 bases. CDR1 is SGHDT and CDR2 is YYEEEE in the germline V gene. The CDR3, as DNA: TGTGCCAGCAGCAGAAGCCAGGGTACCCCCGCCTACGAGCAGTACTTC. Amino acids: CASSRSQGTPAYEQYF.

V usage is TRBV4-1 and J usage is TRBJ1-1; D remains ambiguous. This CDR3 region has 13 residues. Germline V gene sequence: CDR1 MGHRA, CDR2 YSYEKL. Trimming took off 6 bases at V and 0 bases at J, with 8 bases between the two ends. The CDR3 sequence: CASRLWVNTEAFF. For the CDR3, the DNA is TGCGCCAGCAGGTTATGGGTGAACACTGAAGCTTTCTTT.

The chain employs TRBV19 and TRBJ1-5; D might be TRBD1 (6 bases). Germline-derived CDR1 and CDR2 are LNHDA and SQIVND (reference sequence). V lost 8 bases to trimming and J lost 3 bases, with 11 bases between them. The CDR3 runs 13 residues. The CDR3, as DNA: TGTGCCAGTCAAGACAGGCCCAATCAGCCCCAGCATTTT. Its protein is CASQDRPNQPQHF.

This clone has just one count. CDR3 amino acids: CASSPSTGGRNYGYTF. CDR3 DNA: TGTGCCAGTAGCCCCTCGACAGGGGGCAGAAACTATGGCTACACCTTC. J is TRBJ1-2 and V is TRBV19, with TRBD1 matching over 10 bases. Germline V gene data show CDR1 as LNHDA and CDR2 as SQIVND (reference sequence). This CDR3 is 16 amino acids long. Trimming removed 6 bases from V and 2 bases from J; junction bases left unmatched: 9.

This clone is a singleton in its sample. The genes are TRBV4-1 and TRBJ1-3, with 7 positions matching TRBD1. V lost 3 bases and J lost 2; bases outside the gene matches: 7. Germline CDR1 MGHRA, CDR2 YSYEKL. This CDR3 is 16 amino acids long. This chain's CDR3 is CASSHTRGQTGNTIYF. The CDR3 nucleotides read TGCGCCAGCAGCCATACACGGGGACAGACTGGAAACACCATATATTTT.

This chain links TRBV5-1 with TRBJ2-2; D is uncertain. CDR3 size: 14 residues. CDR1 and CDR2 from the germline V gene are SGHRS and YFSETQ. The ends were cut back, 6 bases at V and 1 base at J, with 10 bases in the middle. The CDR3 protein is CASTPPQNTGELFF. In DNA, the CDR3 is TGCGCCAGCACCCCCCCACAGAACACCGGGGAGCTGTTTTTT.

The J gene is TRBJ2-3, the V gene TRBV6-5; D uncertain. V gave up 6 bases and J gave up 6 bases, with 10 bases separating them. Looked up from germline, CDR1 is MNHEY and CDR2 is SVGAGI. This CDR3 has 12 amino acids. As DNA, the CDR3 is TGTGCCAGCAGCAAGGTTGGGGATACGCAGTATTTT. Amino acids: CASSKVGDTQYF.

The chain links TRBV9 to TRBJ2-7, with a possible D match to TRBD2 (6 bases). Germline CDR1 reads SGDLS; CDR2 reads YYNGEE. CDR3 length: 15 residues. V was shortened by 0 bases and J by 3 bases, with 13 bases between the two germline ends. The CDR3 reads CASSVEGAGGYEQYF. The DNA of the CDR3 is TGTGCCAGCAGCGTAGAGGGAGCGGGCGGCTACGAGCAGTACTTC. Drawing the rest from reference TRBV9 and TRBJ2-7, the complete variable domain is DSGVTQTPKHLITATGQRVTLRCSPRSGDLSVYWYQQSLDQGLQFLIQYYNGEERAKGNILERFSAQQFPDLHSELNLSSLELGDSALYFCASSVEGAGGYEQYFGPGTRLTVT.

This chain joins TRBV10-3 and TRBJ2-5; TRBD2 matches 8 bases. The CDR3 is made up of 16 amino acids. CDR1 is ENHRY and CDR2 is SYGVKD in the germline V gene. Trimming at V came to 3 bases and at J to 2 bases, leaving 8 bases not matched to a gene. CDR3 DNA sequence: TGTGCCATCAGTGAAGAAGCGGGAGAGGGGCAAGAGACCCAGTACTTC. Protein product: CAISEEAGEGQETQYF.

The rearrangement uses TRBV28 and TRBJ1-1; D perhaps matches TRBD1 (6 bases). Germline assignment: CDR1 MDHEN and CDR2 SYDVKM. The CDR3 covers 15 residues. V was shortened by 5 bases and J by 0 bases, with 13 bases between the two germline ends. The CDR3 DNA reads TGTGCCAGCAGTGACCCGGGGGGCCTGAACACTGAAGCTTTCTTT. It specifies CASSDPGGLNTEAFF.

This clone was found once. This chain connects TRBV19 to TRBJ1-2, with TRBD1 matching over 8 bases. Germline CDR1 is LNHDA and CDR2 is SQIVND (reference sequence). V lost 7 bases and J lost 6; bases outside the gene matches: 16. The CDR3 sequence is 16 residues long. The CDR3: CASTWGRAGGDDGYTF. The CDR3 DNA is TGTGCCAGTACATGGGGAAGGGCAGGGGGCGACGATGGCTACACCTTC.

J is TRBJ2-7 and V is TRBV7-9; 12 bases align to TRBD2. Germline V gene sequence: CDR1 SEHNR, CDR2 FQNEAQ (reference sequence). The CDR3 loop spans 15 amino acids. V gave up 5 bases and J gave up 6 bases; unmatched junction bases: 8. CDR3: CASSTTSGRPSEQYF. The CDR3 DNA follows: TGTGCCAGCAGCACGACTAGCGGGAGACCTAGCGAGCAGTACTTC.

The CDR3 DNA is TGTGCCAGCAGCGCCTCGGCGGGAGCAGGACGCTATGGCTACACCTTC. It codes for CASSASAGAGRYGYTF. V gene TRBV9 combines with J gene TRBJ1-2, with D uncertain. V dropped 3 bases and J dropped 4 bases, with 19 bases sitting between them. This CDR3 region has 16 residues. Germline CDR1 SGDLS, CDR2 YYNGEE.

The genes are TRBV27 and TRBJ2-1; D ambiguous. CDR3 size: 14 residues. The ends were cut back, 3 bases at V and 4 bases at J, with 10 bases in the middle. Germline CDR1 reads MNHEY; CDR2 reads SMNVEV (reference sequence). The CDR3 sequence: CASSFFGRYNEQFF. The CDR3 DNA sequence: TGTGCCAGCAGTTTTTTTGGGCGGTACAATGAGCAGTTCTTC.

This clone has a handful of counts. CDR3 in DNA: TGTGCCATCAGCCCGGACAACCAAGAGACCCAGTACTTC. Translated, it gives CAISPDNQETQYF. The J gene is TRBJ2-5, the V gene TRBV10-3; D possibly corresponds to TRBD1 (5 bases). Germline CDR1 is ENHRY and CDR2 is SYGVKD. The V and J ends lost 6 bases and 0 bases respectively, with 8 bases between them. The CDR3 length is 13 residues.

The rearrangement links TRBV5-5 to TRBJ1-1, with a weak D call TRBD1 (5 bases). CDR1 and CDR2 (germline): SGHKS, YYEKEE (reference sequence). The V end was cut by 3 bases, the J end by 1 base, with 10 bases between. CDR3 size: 14 residues. CDR3 coding DNA: TGTGCCAGCAGCTGGACTGACAGGAACACTGAAGCTTTCTTT. Its protein is CASSWTDRNTEAFF.

The J gene is TRBJ2-7, the V gene TRBV5-1; no firm D call. The length of the CDR3 is 12 residues. Germline V CDR1 and CDR2: SGHRS, YFSETQ. V was shortened by 1 base and J by 7 bases, with 9 bases between the two germline ends. The chain's CDR3 is CASSLHGQEQYF. The CDR3 bases are TGCGCCAGCAGCTTGCACGGGCAGGAGCAGTACTTC. The complete variable domain, with remaining parts taken from reference TRBV5-1 and TRBJ2-7, reads KAGVTQTPRYLIKTRGQQVTLSCSPISGHRSVSWYQQTPGQGLQFLFEYFSETQRNKGNFPGRFSGRQFSNSRSEMNVSTLELGDSALYLCASSLHGQEQYFGPGTRLTVT.